The 26 T cell receptor beta chains presented below share a single source sample, sequenced in a study of CD8 T cells in ankylosing spondylitis. TCRdb processed the 5' RACE reads anew with MiXCR; each CDR3 protein has one entry. The top ten hold roughly 9.5% of the sample, which has 250,000 to 400,000 distinct CDR3 sequences, roughly 11% seen once. Sequenced material: blood, either unsorted or a sorted T cell fraction (not recorded which). The receptors derive from a female donor with ankylosing spondylitis or in good health (not recorded which).

The genes are TRBV3-1 and TRBJ1-2; D is perhaps TRBD1 (5 bases). Trimming took 0 bases from V and 5 from J, leaving 13 bases between them. CDR3 length: 15 amino acids. The germline V gene encodes CDR1 LGHDT and CDR2 YNNKEL (reference sequence). CDR3 in DNA: TGTGCCAGCAGCCAAGATTTCCGGGACCCTTATGGCTACACCTTC. It yields the protein CASSQDFRDPYGYTF.

This clonotype was counted ten times or more. V gene TRBV10-3 combines with J gene TRBJ2-2; no firm D call. The CDR3 contains 15 residues. Germline V gives CDR1 ENHRY, CDR2 SYGVKD. Trimming removed 8 bases from V and 1 base from J, with 14 bases in between. The CDR3 loop is CAIWPGTLNTGELFF. CDR3 DNA: TGTGCCATCTGGCCCGGAACCTTGAACACCGGGGAGCTGTTTTTT.

This clonotype appeared many times. The genes are TRBV6-5 and TRBJ2-6; D is perhaps TRBD2 (5 bases). Germline V gene sequence: CDR1 MNHEY, CDR2 SVGAGI. This CDR3 has 17 amino acids. The V end lost 0 bases, the J end lost 4 bases, and 13 bases lay between the germline ends. The chain's CDR3 is CASSYSQLEAGANVLTF. The DNA for the CDR3 is TGTGCCAGCAGTTACTCTCAATTGGAGGCCGGGGCCAACGTCCTGACTTTC.

This chain links TRBV27 with TRBJ1-1; D remains unclear. The V and J ends lost 7 bases and 11 bases respectively, with 17 bases between them. This CDR3 has 12 residues. Germline V gives CDR1 MNHEY, CDR2 SMNVEV (reference sequence). In nucleotides, the CDR3 is TGTGCCAGCAAATCAGGTATCCGGGGTGCTTTCTTT. This translates into CASKSGIRGAFF.

This clonotype occurred many times. This chain links TRBV29-1 with TRBJ1-1; maybe TRBD1 (6 bases). The CDR3 contains 13 residues. Germline-derived CDR1 and CDR2 are SQVTM and ANQGSEA. The V gene lost 5 bases and the J gene lost 5 bases, with 15 bases spanning the gap. This CDR3 is CSVMTGPGTEAFF. In DNA form, the CDR3 reads TGCAGCGTTATGACAGGACCTGGGACTGAAGCTTTCTTT.

This clonotype was seen ten or more times. CDR3 loop: CASSPGQPYEQYF. CDR3 bases: TGTGCCAGCAGTCCGGGACAACCCTACGAGCAGTACTTC. The chain uses TRBV12-3 or TRBV12-4 and TRBJ2-7, with D possibly matching TRBD1 (6 bases). This CDR3 is 13 amino acids long. V dropped 5 bases and J dropped 2 bases, with 10 bases sitting between them.

This clonotype was counted at least ten times. The J gene is TRBJ2-1, the V gene TRBV7-9; D is unclear. This CDR3 is 12 amino acids long. Germline V gene sequence: CDR1 SEHNR, CDR2 FQNEAQ (reference sequence). Trimming stripped 5 bases from V and 7 bases from J, with 9 bases between. The CDR3, as DNA: TGTGCCAGCAGCCCAAACGGTAATGAGCAGTTCTTC. Translation gives CASSPNGNEQFF.

This clonotype came up many times. The chain links TRBV7-9 to TRBJ2-2; TRBD2 might be the D (5 bases). Germline CDR1 and CDR2: SEHNR and FQNEAQ (reference sequence). Between the trimmed V and J ends, which lost 7 bases and 7 bases, there was a span of 19 bases. The CDR3 consists of 15 residues. The CDR3 loop is CASIPSGVEVGELFF. CDR3 coding DNA: TGTGCCAGCATCCCGTCCGGGGTAGAGGTCGGGGAGCTGTTTTTT.

This clonotype has at least ten counts. The chain carries TRBV5-6 and TRBJ1-2, with TRBD1 as a possible D gene (5 bases). This CDR3 has 12 amino acids. V lost 4 bases, J lost 8 bases, and 12 bases lay in between. Germline CDR1 SGHDT, CDR2 YYEEEE. DNA of the CDR3: TGTGCCAGCAGCCCCTCCTCAGGGGGCTACACCTTC. The encoded protein is CASSPSSGGYTF.

This clonotype was recorded many times. This CDR3 reads CSARWTGEDTQYF. The DNA of the CDR3 is TGCAGTGCTAGATGGACCGGTGAAGATACGCAGTATTTT. V usage is TRBV20-1 and J usage is TRBJ2-3; D is uncertain. The CDR3 runs 13 residues. Trimming cost V 2 bases and J 5 bases, with 11 bases left between them. Germline V CDR1 and CDR2: DFQATT, SNEGSKA (reference sequence).

This clonotype was picked up many times. The V and J genes are TRBV5-5 and TRBJ2-7; D is possibly TRBD2 (5 bases). There are 14 residues in the CDR3. Trimming cost V 5 bases and J 3 bases, with 15 bases left between them. Looked up from germline, CDR1 is SGHKS and CDR2 is YYEKEE (reference sequence). Here the CDR3 reads CASRYGLGDYEQYF. The CDR3 region has the DNA TGTGCCAGCAGATACGGACTGGGCGACTACGAGCAGTACTTC.

The rearrangement links TRBV7-2 to TRBJ2-7, with 8 bases identical to TRBD2. Germline V lookup: CDR1 SGHTA, CDR2 FQGNSA. After removal of 1 base from V and 0 bases from J, the junction contained 5 bases not matched to a gene. The CDR3 covers 16 residues. Here the CDR3 reads CASSLVSGTGSYEQYF. DNA for the CDR3: TGTGCCAGCAGCTTAGTTAGCGGGACCGGCTCCTACGAGCAGTACTTC.

V is TRBV12-3 or TRBV12-4 and J is TRBJ1-5; tentatively, D is TRBD1 (5 bases). This CDR3 spans 14 amino acids. V lost 8 bases and J 4 bases, leaving 15 bases between the germline ends. CDR3 amino acids: CASQGSLFNQPQHF. DNA for the CDR3: TGTGCCAGCCAGGGCAGTTTATTTAATCAGCCCCAGCATTTT.

Ten or more counts support this clonotype. The chain uses TRBV20-1 and TRBJ2-1; D is possibly TRBD2 (5 bases). The CDR3 spans 14 residues. Germline V gene sequence: CDR1 DFQATT, CDR2 SNEGSKA (reference sequence). CDR3 protein: CKVNKASRYNEQFF. For the CDR3, the DNA is TGCAAGGTGAATAAGGCTAGCCGATACAATGAGCAGTTCTTC.

Ten or more counts support this clonotype. V is TRBV19 and J is TRBJ2-1; maybe TRBD1 (6 bases). Germline V gives CDR1 LNHDA, CDR2 SQIVND (reference sequence). The CDR3 consists of 14 residues. The V gene lost 6 bases and the J gene lost 9 bases, with 18 bases spanning the gap. CDR3 residues: CASSPGTRTFEQFF. The CDR3 bases are TGTGCCAGTAGCCCCGGGACACGGACTTTTGAGCAGTTCTTC.

This clonotype came up many times. The chain recombines TRBV5-1 with TRBJ2-5, with D perhaps TRBD2 (5 bases). The V gene's germline CDR1 is SGHRS and CDR2 YFSETQ. This CDR3 has 13 amino acids. V was shortened by 4 bases and J by 4 bases, with 11 bases between the two germline ends. CDR3 nucleotide sequence: TGCGCCAGCAGCCCCGGACTTGGAGAGACCCAGTACTTC. Translated: CASSPGLGETQYF.

The chain combines TRBV3-1 with TRBJ1-1, with no clear D. The CDR3 contains 12 residues. Germline CDR1 reads LGHDT; CDR2 reads YNNKEL (reference sequence). V lost 1 base and J 7 bases, leaving 7 bases between the germline ends. CDR3 protein: CASSQVWFEAFF. CDR3 coding DNA: TGTGCCAGCAGCCAAGTTTGGTTTGAAGCTTTCTTT.

There are many counts of this clonotype. The chain uses TRBV7-9 and TRBJ2-3; no definite D call. Trimming stripped 7 bases from V and 7 bases from J, with 12 bases between. In germline, CDR1 is SEHNR, CDR2 FQNEAQ (reference sequence). This CDR3 spans 12 amino acids. CDR3: CASIVVGNTQYF. The CDR3 nucleotides are TGTGCCAGCATAGTTGTTGGGAATACGCAGTATTTT.

The chain is built from TRBV20-1 and TRBJ2-7, with 7 bases lining up with TRBD1. From germline, CDR1 is DFQATT and CDR2 SNEGSKA (reference sequence). V trimming: 6 bases; J trimming: 2 bases; junction bases outside the gene matches: 10. CDR3 length: 14 residues. The CDR3 sequence: CSAPRTGNTYEQYF. In DNA form, the CDR3 reads TGCAGTGCCCCCCGGACAGGTAATACCTACGAGCAGTACTTC.

This clonotype occurred many times. V gene TRBV7-2 combines with J gene TRBJ1-2; TRBD1 aligns across 9 bases. Per germline, CDR1 SGHTA and CDR2 FQGNSA. The CDR3 loop spans 16 amino acids. Trimming removed 4 bases from V and 4 bases from J; junction bases left unmatched: 10. In DNA form, the CDR3 reads TGTGCCAGCAGCTCGCCGGACAGGGGACCGCTCTATGGCTACACCTTC. Translating it yields CASSSPDRGPLYGYTF. The entire variable domain, with the rest obtained from reference TRBV7-2 and TRBJ1-2, is as follows: GAGVSQSPSNKVTEKGKDVELRCDPISGHTALYWYRQSLGQGLEFLIYFQGNSAPDKSGLPSDRFSAERTGGSVSTLTIQRTQQEDSAVYLCASSSPDRGPLYGYTFGSGTRLTVV.

At least ten counts were recorded for this clonotype. The rearrangement uses TRBV12-3 or TRBV12-4 and TRBJ2-2, with a possible D match to TRBD1 (6 bases). V lost 6 bases and J lost 3, with 17 bases in between. This CDR3 has 16 residues. As DNA, the CDR3 is TGTGCCAGCAGCCGCGGAGACAGGCAGGACACCGGGGAGCTGTTTTTT. It specifies CASSRGDRQDTGELFF.

This clonotype was detected many times. V and J are TRBV28 and TRBJ2-6, with 11 bases that match TRBD1. The V gene's germline CDR1 is MDHEN and CDR2 SYDVKM. The CDR3 extends over 17 amino acids. V dropped 3 bases and J dropped 1; count of bases not matched to a gene: 2. CDR3 coding DNA: TGTGCCAGCAGTTTTGGGACAGGGGGTTCTGGGGCCAACGTCCTGACTTTC. This gives the protein CASSFGTGGSGANVLTF.

This clonotype has ten or more counts. The rearrangement joins TRBV20-1 to TRBJ2-1; no clear D gene. Germline lookup yields CDR1 DFQATT and CDR2 SNEGSKA (reference sequence). This CDR3 is built from 11 residues. Trimming shortened V by 1 base and J by 12 bases, and 10 bases separated the two germline ends. Here the CDR3 reads CSARVPGMQFF. As DNA, the CDR3 is TGCAGTGCTAGAGTTCCCGGAATGCAGTTCTTC.

At least ten counts were recorded for this clonotype. The junction does not match germline at one end; this may be a read error. J is TRBJ2-7 and V is TRBV3-1; no definite D call. Germline loops: CDR1 LGHDT, CDR2 YNNKEL (reference sequence). CDR3 length: 14 amino acids. CDR3 DNA sequence: TGTGCCAGCAGCCAAGATCCCTTCTCCCACGAGCAGTACTTC. Residues: CASSQDPFSHEQYF.

This clonotype was counted at least ten times. CDR3: CASSEQTYEQYF. CDR3 coding DNA: TGCGCCAGCAGTGAACAAACCTACGAGCAGTACTTC. The chain is built from TRBV10-1 and TRBJ2-7; D unresolved. V shed 3 bases and J shed 2 bases, with 5 bases lying between them. There are 12 residues in the CDR3. The germline V gene has CDR1 WNHNN and CDR2 SYGVQD (reference sequence).

This clonotype was found a few times. The chain carries TRBV28 and TRBJ2-5; no reliable D call. Trimming took 3 bases from V and 5 from J, leaving 10 bases between them. CDR1 is MDHEN and CDR2 is SYDVKM in the germline V gene. The CDR3 contains 13 residues. CDR3 nucleotides: TGTGCCAGCAGTTTCCGTTCCGTCGAGACCCAGTACTTC. This gives the protein CASSFRSVETQYF.